Shown below are 12 T cell receptor beta chains from a single sample sequenced in a study of cytomegalovirus exposure and HLA in healthy donors. Use of 60 Vbeta and 13 Jbeta primers characterized the PCR. Only in-frame clones appear in the TCRdb table, and some are missing; sequencing was by immunoSEQ multiplex PCR. The sample's table shows about 110,000 clones. The specimen sequenced was PBMCs. Every receptor here comes from a man aged 40-49 years in good health and CMV-seropositive.

V is TRBV6-1 and J is TRBJ1-2; 11 positions agree with TRBD1. Germline V lookup: CDR1 MNHNS, CDR2 SASEGT. The CDR3 contains 14 residues. The ends lost 11 bases at V and 3 bases at J; junction bases unmatched: 8. The DNA for the CDR3 is TGTGCCTCGATAAGGACAGGGGGCTACTATGGCTACACCTTC. It encodes CASIRTGGYYGYTF.

V gene TRBV9 combines with J gene TRBJ1-5; possible D gene TRBD1, 5 bases. In germline, CDR1 is SGDLS, CDR2 YYNGEE. The CDR3 consists of 16 residues. V lost 0 bases, J lost 2 bases, and 12 bases lay in between. In nucleotides, the CDR3 is TGTGCCAGCAGCGTAGGCGGGACGCGCTGCAATCAGCCCCAGCATTTT. Protein product: CASSVGGTRCNQPQHF.

The J gene is TRBJ2-1, the V gene TRBV6-6; maybe TRBD2 (6 bases). Trimming left V 6 bases short and J 1 base short, with 10 bases between. Germline assignment: CDR1 MNHNY and CDR2 SVGAGI (reference sequence). The CDR3 extends over 14 amino acids. DNA for the CDR3: TGTGCCAGCAGGCTAGCGCTTTCCTACAATGAGCAGTTCTTC. Translating gives CASRLALSYNEQFF.

The rearrangement uses TRBV30 and TRBJ1-3; 9 bases map to TRBD1. Losses at the gene ends were 1 base for V and 2 bases for J; bases not matched to a gene: 3. The CDR3 runs 15 residues. The V gene's germline CDR1 is GTSNPN and CDR2 SVGIG (reference sequence). CDR3 coding DNA: TGTGCCTGGAGTGGCCACAGGGGGCCTGGAAACACCATATATTTT. Protein product: CAWSGHRGPGNTIYF.

The chain joins TRBV14 to TRBJ2-1; no firm D call. The CDR3 has 13 residues. Trimming cost V 1 base and J 10 bases, with 11 bases left between them. The germline gives CDR1 SGHDN, CDR2 FVKESK. CDR3 in DNA: TGTGCCAGCAGCCAAGTTGTTGATAGCGAGCAGTTCTTC. The encoded protein is CASSQVVDSEQFF.

About this clone: Since the CDR3 does not end with the conserved phenylalanine or tryptophan, this likely comes from a read error. The gene calls are TRBV9 and TRBJ1-1; 9 nucleotides match TRBD1. The V gene end was trimmed by 3 bases and the J gene end by 4 bases; junction bases not matched to a gene: 13. This CDR3 is 17 amino acids long. Germline CDR1 reads SGDLS; CDR2 reads YYNGEE. The chain's CDR3 is CASSGAHTGTGSTEAFL. The CDR3 nucleotides read TGTGCCAGCAGCGGAGCTCATACCGGGACAGGGAGCACTGAAGCTTTCCTT.

The rearrangement uses TRBV28 and TRBJ2-4; D unresolved. Trimming took 5 bases from V and 0 from J, leaving 8 bases between them. Germline CDR1 is MDHEN and CDR2 is SYDVKM. This CDR3 is 14 amino acids long. CDR3 protein: CASSPHRAKNIQYF. In DNA, the CDR3 is TGTGCCAGCAGTCCCCATAGAGCCAAAAACATTCAGTACTTC.

V usage is TRBV11-1 and J usage is TRBJ2-5; maybe TRBD2 (5 bases). The tail of the sequence fits TRBJ2-7 better, so the J call may be wrong. Germline V gene data show CDR1 as SGHAT and CDR2 as FQDESV (reference sequence). The CDR3 has 15 amino acids. In nucleotides, the CDR3 is TGTGCCAGCAGCTTAAGCGGTGCAAGCTCCTACGAGCAGTACTTC. It is translated as CASSLSGASSYEQYF.

V usage is TRBV7-2 and J usage is TRBJ1-2; D perhaps matches TRBD1 (5 bases). V lost 1 base and J 8 bases, leaving 14 bases between the germline ends. Germline values: CDR1 SGHTA, CDR2 FQGNSA. The CDR3 sequence is 14 residues long. CDR3 loop: CASSLDVRARGYTF. The DNA for the CDR3 is TGTGCCAGCAGCTTAGATGTCAGGGCGCGGGGCTACACCTTC.

The chain has TRBV9 and TRBJ1-5, with D unresolved. The CDR3 runs to 15 residues. Trimming cost V 4 bases and J 1 base, with 12 bases left between them. Germline CDR1 reads SGDLS; CDR2 reads YYNGEE. This chain's CDR3 is CASSSSEGSNQPQHF. The CDR3 nucleotides are TGTGCCAGCAGCTCAAGTGAGGGAAGCAATCAGCCCCAGCATTTT.

This chain joins TRBV19 and TRBJ2-1; 7 bases line up with TRBD2. The V segment lost 7 bases and the J segment 10 bases; nucleotides outside the gene matches: 7. The length of the CDR3 is 12 residues. The germline gives CDR1 LNHDA, CDR2 SQIVND (reference sequence). This CDR3 is CASTGGGTEQFF. The DNA for the CDR3 is TGTGCCAGTACGGGGGGAGGGACCGAGCAGTTCTTC.

This sequence joins TRBV5-1 and TRBJ2-1; no firm D call. This CDR3 is built from 16 residues. CDR1 and CDR2 from the germline V gene are SGHRS and YFSETQ. The ends were cut back, 3 bases at V and 6 bases at J, with 19 bases in the middle. CDR3 sequence: CASSSSSRTTTNEQFF. CDR3 in DNA: TGCGCCAGCAGCTCTTCTAGTCGAACTACAACCAATGAGCAGTTCTTC. Full variable domain (missing parts from reference TRBV5-1 and TRBJ2-1): KAGVTQTPRYLIKTRGQQVTLSCSPISGHRSVSWYQQTPGQGLQFLFEYFSETQRNKGNFPGRFSGRQFSNSRSEMNVSTLELGDSALYLCASSSSSRTTTNEQFFGPGTRLTVL.